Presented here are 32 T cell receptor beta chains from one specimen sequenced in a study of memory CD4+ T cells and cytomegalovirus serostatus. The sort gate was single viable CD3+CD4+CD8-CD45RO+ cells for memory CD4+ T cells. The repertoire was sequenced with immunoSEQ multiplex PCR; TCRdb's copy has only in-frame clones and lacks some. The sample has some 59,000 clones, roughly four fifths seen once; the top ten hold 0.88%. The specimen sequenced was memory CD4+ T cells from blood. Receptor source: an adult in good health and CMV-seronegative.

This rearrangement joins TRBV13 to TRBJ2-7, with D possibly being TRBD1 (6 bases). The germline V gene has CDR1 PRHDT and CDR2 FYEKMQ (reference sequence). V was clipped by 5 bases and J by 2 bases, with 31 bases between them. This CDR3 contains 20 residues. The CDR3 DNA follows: TGTGCCAGCAGCGAATTAACCAAGATACCGGGACATCGAGCCCCCTACGAGCAGTACTTC. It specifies CASSELTKIPGHRAPYEQYF.

The CDR3 sequence: CASSADRRTGDGNTIYF. The CDR3 bases are TGTGCCAGTAGTGCCGACAGGCGGACAGGGGATGGAAACACCATATATTTT. The chain has TRBV19 and TRBJ1-3, with TRBD1 matching 9 bases. Per the germline V gene, CDR1 is LNHDA and CDR2 is SQIVND (reference sequence). J was trimmed by 3 bases and V by 5 bases; bases with no gene match: 11. The CDR3 runs 17 residues.

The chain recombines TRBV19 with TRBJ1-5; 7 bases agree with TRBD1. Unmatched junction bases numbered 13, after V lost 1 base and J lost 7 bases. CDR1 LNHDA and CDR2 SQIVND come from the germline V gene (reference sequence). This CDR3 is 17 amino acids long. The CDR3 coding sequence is TGTGCCAGTAGTATAGGTAGATTGCTGCAGACAGGGCAGCCCCAGCATTTT. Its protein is CASSIGRLLQTGQPQHF.

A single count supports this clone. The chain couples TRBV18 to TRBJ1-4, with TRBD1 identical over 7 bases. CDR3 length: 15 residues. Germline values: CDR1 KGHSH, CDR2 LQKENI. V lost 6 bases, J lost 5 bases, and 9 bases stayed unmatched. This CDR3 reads CASSLRQGPNEKLFF. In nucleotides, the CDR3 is TGTGCCAGCTCCCTTCGACAGGGACCAAATGAAAAACTGTTTTTT.

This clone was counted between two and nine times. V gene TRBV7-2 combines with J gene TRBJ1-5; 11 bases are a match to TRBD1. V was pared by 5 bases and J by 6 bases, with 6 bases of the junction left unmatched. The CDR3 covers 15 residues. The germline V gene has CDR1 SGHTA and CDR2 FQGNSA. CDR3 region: CASSPRGTGGQPQHF. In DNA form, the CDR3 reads TGTGCCAGCAGCCCGAGGGGGACAGGGGGTCAGCCCCAGCATTTT.

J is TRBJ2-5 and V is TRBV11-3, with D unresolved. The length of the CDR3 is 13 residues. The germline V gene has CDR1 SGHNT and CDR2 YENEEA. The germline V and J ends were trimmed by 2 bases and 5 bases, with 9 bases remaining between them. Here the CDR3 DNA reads TGTGCCAGCAGCTTAAGCGTGTTGGAGACCCAGTACTTC. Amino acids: CASSLSVLETQYF.

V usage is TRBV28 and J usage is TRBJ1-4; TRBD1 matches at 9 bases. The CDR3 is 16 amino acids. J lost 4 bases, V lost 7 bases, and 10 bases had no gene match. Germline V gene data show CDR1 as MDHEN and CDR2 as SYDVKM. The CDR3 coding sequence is TGTGCCAGCAATCGTGAAGGACAGGGGAATAATGAAAAACTGTTTTTT. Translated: CASNREGQGNNEKLFF.

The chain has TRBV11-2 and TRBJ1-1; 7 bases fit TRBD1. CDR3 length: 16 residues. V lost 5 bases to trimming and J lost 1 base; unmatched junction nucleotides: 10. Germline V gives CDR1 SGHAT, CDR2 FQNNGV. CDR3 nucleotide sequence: TGTGCCAGCAGCCCGACACCCGACAGGGCGAACACTGAAGCTTTCTTT. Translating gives CASSPTPDRANTEAFF. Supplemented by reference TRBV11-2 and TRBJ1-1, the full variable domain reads EAGVAQSPRYKIIEKRQSVAFWCNPISGHATLYWYQQILGQGPKLLIQFQNNGVVDDSQLPKDRFSAERLKGVDSTLKIQPAKLEDSAVYLCASSPTPDRANTEAFFGQGTRLTVV.

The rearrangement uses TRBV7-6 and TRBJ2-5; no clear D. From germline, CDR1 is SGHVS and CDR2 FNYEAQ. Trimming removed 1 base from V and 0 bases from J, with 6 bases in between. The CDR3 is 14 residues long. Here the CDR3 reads CASSLGVYQETQYF. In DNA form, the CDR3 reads TGTGCCAGCAGCTTAGGGGTATACCAAGAGACCCAGTACTTC.

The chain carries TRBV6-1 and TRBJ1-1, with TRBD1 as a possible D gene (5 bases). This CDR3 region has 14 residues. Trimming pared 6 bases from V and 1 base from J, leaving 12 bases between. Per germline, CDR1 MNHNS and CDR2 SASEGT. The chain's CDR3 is CASRTTAPNTEAFF. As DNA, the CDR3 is TGTGCCAGCAGGACGACAGCACCGAACACTGAAGCTTTCTTT.

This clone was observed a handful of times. Written as DNA, the CDR3 is TGTGCCAGCAGCTCCACACGGGAGGGGCATGGCTACACCTTC. This translates into CASSSTREGHGYTF. This chain uses TRBV7-2 with TRBJ1-2; D possibly corresponds to TRBD1 (5 bases). CDR3 length equals 14 residues. Per germline, CDR1 SGHTA and CDR2 FQGNSA. V was clipped by 4 bases and J by 6 bases, with 15 bases between them.

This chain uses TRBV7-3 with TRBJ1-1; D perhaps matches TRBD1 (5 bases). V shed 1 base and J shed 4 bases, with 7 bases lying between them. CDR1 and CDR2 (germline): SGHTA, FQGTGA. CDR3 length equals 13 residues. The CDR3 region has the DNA TGTGCCAGCAGCTTAAGAAGGGGCACTGAAGCTTTCTTT. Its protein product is CASSLRRGTEAFF.

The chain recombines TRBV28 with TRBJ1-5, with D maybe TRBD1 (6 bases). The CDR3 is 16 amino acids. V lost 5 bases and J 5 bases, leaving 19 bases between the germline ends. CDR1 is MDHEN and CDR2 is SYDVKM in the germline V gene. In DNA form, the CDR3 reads TGTGCCAGCAGTCCCCGGAAACAGGGCTATCATCAGCCCCAGCATTTT. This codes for CASSPRKQGYHQPQHF.

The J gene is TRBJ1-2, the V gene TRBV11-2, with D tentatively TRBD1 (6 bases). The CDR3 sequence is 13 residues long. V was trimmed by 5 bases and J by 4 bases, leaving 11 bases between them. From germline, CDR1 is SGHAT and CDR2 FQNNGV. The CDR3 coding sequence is TGTGCCAGCAGCGAGGACAGAATCTATGGCTACACCTTC. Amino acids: CASSEDRIYGYTF.

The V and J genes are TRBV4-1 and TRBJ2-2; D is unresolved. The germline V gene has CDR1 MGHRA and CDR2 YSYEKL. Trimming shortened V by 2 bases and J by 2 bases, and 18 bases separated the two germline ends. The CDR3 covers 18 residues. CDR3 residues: CASSQRAGGPLNTGELFF. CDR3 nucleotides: TGCGCCAGCAGCCAAAGGGCAGGTGGGCCCCTCAACACCGGGGAGCTGTTTTTT.

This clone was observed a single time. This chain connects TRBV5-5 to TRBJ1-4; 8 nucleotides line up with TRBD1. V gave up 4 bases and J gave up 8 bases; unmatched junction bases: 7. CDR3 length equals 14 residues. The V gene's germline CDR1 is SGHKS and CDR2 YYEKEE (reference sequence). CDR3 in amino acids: CASSPGQGREKLFF. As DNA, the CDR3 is TGTGCCAGCAGCCCTGGACAGGGCAGGGAAAAACTGTTTTTT.

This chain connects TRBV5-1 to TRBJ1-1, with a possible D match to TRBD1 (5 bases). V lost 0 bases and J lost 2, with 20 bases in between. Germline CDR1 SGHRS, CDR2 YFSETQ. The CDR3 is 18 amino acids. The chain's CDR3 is CASSLATMGVGTNTEAFF. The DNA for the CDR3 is TGCGCCAGCAGCTTGGCCACGATGGGGGTGGGCACCAACACTGAAGCTTTCTTT.

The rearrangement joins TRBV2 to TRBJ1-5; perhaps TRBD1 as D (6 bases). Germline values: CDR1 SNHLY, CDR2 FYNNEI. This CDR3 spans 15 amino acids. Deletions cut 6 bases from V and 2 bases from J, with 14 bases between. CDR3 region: CASSREQGRNQPQHF. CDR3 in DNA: TGTGCCAGCAGCAGGGAACAGGGTCGCAATCAGCCCCAGCATTTT.

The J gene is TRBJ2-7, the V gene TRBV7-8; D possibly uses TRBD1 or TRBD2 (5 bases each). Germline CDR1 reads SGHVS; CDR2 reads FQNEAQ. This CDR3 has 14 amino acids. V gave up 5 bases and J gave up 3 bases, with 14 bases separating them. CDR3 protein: CASSAAGTDYEQYF. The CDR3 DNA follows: TGTGCCAGCAGCGCCGCCGGGACCGACTACGAGCAGTACTTC.

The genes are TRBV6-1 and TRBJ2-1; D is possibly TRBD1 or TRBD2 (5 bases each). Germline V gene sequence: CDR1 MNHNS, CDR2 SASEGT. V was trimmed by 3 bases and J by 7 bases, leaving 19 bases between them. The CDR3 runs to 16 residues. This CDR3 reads CASSETGFRGVNEQFF. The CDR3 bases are TGTGCCAGCAGTGAGACCGGATTTAGAGGGGTAAATGAGCAGTTCTTC.

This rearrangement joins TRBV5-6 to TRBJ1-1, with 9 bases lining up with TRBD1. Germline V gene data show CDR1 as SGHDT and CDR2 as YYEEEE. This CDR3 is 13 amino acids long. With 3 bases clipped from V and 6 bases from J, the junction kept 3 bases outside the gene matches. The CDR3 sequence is CASSWDRDAEAFF. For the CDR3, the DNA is TGTGCCAGCAGCTGGGACAGGGACGCTGAAGCTTTCTTT.

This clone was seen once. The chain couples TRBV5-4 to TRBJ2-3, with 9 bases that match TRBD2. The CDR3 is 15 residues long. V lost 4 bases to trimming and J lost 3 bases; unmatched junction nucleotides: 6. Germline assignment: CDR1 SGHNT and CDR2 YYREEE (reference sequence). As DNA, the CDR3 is TGTGCCAGCAGCGCGGGAGGGCCCTGGACAGATACGCAGTATTTT. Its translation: CASSAGGPWTDTQYF.

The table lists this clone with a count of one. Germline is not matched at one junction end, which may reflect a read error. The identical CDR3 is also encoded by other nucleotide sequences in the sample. CDR3 residues: CASSRTGDQPQHF. The CDR3 bases are TGTGCTAGCAGCCGGACAGGGGACCAGCCCCAGCATTTT. This chain uses TRBV11-2 with TRBJ1-5; TRBD1 matches at 9 bases. Germline CDR1 and CDR2: SGHAT and FQNNGV. The CDR3 loop spans 13 amino acids.

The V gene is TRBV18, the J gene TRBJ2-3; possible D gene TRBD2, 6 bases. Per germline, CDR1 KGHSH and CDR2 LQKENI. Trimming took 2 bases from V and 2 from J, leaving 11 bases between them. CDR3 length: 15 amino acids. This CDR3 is CASSPFRGITDTQYF. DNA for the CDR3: TGTGCCAGCTCACCATTCCGGGGGATCACAGATACGCAGTATTTT.

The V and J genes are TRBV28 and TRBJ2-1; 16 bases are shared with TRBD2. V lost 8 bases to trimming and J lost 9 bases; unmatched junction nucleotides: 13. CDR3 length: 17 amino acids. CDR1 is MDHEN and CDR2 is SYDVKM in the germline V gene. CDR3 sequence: CASGQGLAGGTKPEQFF. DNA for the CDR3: TGTGCCAGCGGGCAGGGACTAGCGGGAGGGACCAAACCTGAGCAGTTCTTC.

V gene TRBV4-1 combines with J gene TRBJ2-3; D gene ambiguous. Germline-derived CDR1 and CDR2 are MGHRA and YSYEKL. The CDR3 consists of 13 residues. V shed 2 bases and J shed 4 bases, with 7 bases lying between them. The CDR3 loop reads CASSQPISDTQYF. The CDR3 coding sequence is TGCGCCAGCAGCCAACCGATTTCAGATACGCAGTATTTT.

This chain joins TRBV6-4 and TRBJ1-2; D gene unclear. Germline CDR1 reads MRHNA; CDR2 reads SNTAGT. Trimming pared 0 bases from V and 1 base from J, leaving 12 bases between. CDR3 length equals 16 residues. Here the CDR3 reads CASSDSYPGDNYGYTF. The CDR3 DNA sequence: TGTGCCAGCAGTGACTCTTATCCCGGAGATAACTATGGCTACACCTTC.

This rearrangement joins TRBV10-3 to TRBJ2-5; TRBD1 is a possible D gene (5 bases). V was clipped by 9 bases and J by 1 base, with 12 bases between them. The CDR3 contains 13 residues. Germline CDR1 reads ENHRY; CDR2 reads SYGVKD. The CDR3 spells CAIAPRVQETQYF. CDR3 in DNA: TGTGCCATAGCCCCCAGGGTCCAAGAGACCCAGTACTTC.

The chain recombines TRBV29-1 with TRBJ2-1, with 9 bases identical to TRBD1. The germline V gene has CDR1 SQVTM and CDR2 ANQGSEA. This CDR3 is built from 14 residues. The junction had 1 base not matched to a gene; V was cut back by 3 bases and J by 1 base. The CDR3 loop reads CSVDDRGSYNEQFF. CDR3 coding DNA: TGCAGCGTTGACGACAGGGGGTCCTACAATGAGCAGTTCTTC.

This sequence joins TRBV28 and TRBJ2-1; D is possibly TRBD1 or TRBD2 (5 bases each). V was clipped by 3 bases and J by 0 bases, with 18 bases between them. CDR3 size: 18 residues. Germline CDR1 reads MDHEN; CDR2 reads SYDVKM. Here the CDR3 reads CASSLSIFGGSSYNEQFF. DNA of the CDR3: TGTGCCAGCAGTTTGTCGATTTTTGGGGGTAGCTCCTACAATGAGCAGTTCTTC.

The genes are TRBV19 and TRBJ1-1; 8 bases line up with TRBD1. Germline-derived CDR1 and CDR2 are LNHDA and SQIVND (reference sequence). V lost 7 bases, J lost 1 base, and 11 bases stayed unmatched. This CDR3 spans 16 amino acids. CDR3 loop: CASKDRGKGANTEAFF. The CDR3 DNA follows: TGTGCCAGTAAAGACAGGGGTAAGGGAGCGAACACTGAAGCTTTCTTT.

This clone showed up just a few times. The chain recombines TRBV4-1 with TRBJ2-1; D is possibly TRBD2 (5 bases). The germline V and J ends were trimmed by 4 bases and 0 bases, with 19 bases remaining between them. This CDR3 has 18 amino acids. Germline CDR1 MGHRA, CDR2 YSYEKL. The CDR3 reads CASSRLEQRTSSYNEQFF. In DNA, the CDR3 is TGCGCCAGCAGCCGACTCGAACAGCGGACCAGCTCCTACAATGAGCAGTTCTTC.